This note documents a single TCR beta chain sequence. The data were obtained in a study of regulatory T cells in long-lasting Graves disease. Study-wide context: Prior antithyroid drug treatment in newly diagnosed Graves' patients lasted under 3 months.

The sample's time point: newly diagnosed GD, antithyroid drugs for less than 3 months. Following extraction of RNA from PBMCs, that RNA was used to make the TCR library. The CDR3 loop spans 16 amino acids. Germline loops: CDR1 MGHDK, CDR2 SYGVNS. V dropped 1 base and J dropped 0 bases, with 11 bases sitting between them. CDR3 regions were amplified by Arm-PCR using iRepertoire HTBI primers to build TCR beta libraries. TCRdb analysed the multiplex PCR reads with MiXCR anew, one entry per CDR3 protein. The table shows under 450,000 distinct CDR3 sequences, with about 16% occurring only once. This sample also appeared in a second study, on T cells in Graves' hyperthyroidism and ophthalmopathy. That publication notes: Hyperthyroidism in the patients, aged 18 to 65, was newly diagnosed and under 2 months in duration. First-round RT-PCR targeting the TCR CDR3 was performed with the HTBI primer set. The model made its ophthalmopathy prediction, and onset followed a median about 6 months later.

The chain couples TRBV25-1 to TRBJ2-3, with D perhaps assigned TRBD1 or TRBD2 (6 bases each). This receptor was identified in a woman under 30 with Graves disease. The material sequenced was peripheral blood mononuclear cells (PBMCs), taken at new diagnosis, from a patient treated with antithyroid drugs. This CDR3 reads CASSEFTGTSTDTQYF. The CDR3 DNA reads as TGTGCCAGCAGTGAATTCACAGGGACTAGCACAGATACGCAGTATTTT.